A selection of T cell receptor beta chains follows, all from one sample in a study of cytomegalovirus exposure and HLA in healthy donors. TCRdb's copy holds only in-frame clones and misses some; the assay was immunoSEQ multiplex PCR. Of over 70,000 clones listed, approximately 64% are singletons. The specimen sequenced was PBMCs. All receptors derive from a woman aged 45-60 years in good health and CMV-seropositive. CDR3s include the opening cysteine and the closing phenylalanine or tryptophan. D genes are given only for firm matches. Not all rows give a size; the values are once, few, many and, for expanded clones, a class.

NA | NA | TRBJ2-3 | TRBV2 | CASSEGSYSTDTQYF | TGTGCCAGCAGTGAAGGTAGCTACAGCACAGATACGCAGTATTTT
NA | NA | TRBJ2-6 | TRBV6-5 | CASSYSSVTGANVLTF | TGTGCCAGCAGTTACTCGTCGGTAACTGGGGCCAACGTCCTGACTTTC
NA | once | TRBJ1-5 | TRBV9 | CASSVGSGGQPQHF | TGTGCCAGCAGCGTAGGTTCTGGAGGGCAGCCCCAGCATTTT
NA | NA | TRBJ1-1 | TRBV5-1 | CASSLLGPGGTEAFF | TGCGCCAGCAGCTTACTAGGGCCCGGGGGCACTGAAGCTTTCTTT
NA | once | TRBJ1-5 | TRBV28 | CASRFGGGLGQPQHF | TGTGCCAGCAGGTTCGGGGGGGGGCTCGGTCAGCCCCAGCATTTT
NA | NA | TRBJ2-7 | TRBV7-8 | CASSLDWGAYEQYF | TGTGCCAGCAGCTTGGACTGGGGGGCCTACGAGCAGTACTTC
NA | few | TRBJ1-5 | TRBV18 | CASSPGLEQPQHF | TGTGCCAGCTCACCGGGGCTCGAGCAGCCCCAGCATTTT
NA | few | TRBJ1-2 | TRBV7-2 | CASSPGGTSKGHGYTF | TGTGCCAGCAGTCCCGGGGGGACGAGTAAAGGGCATGGCTACACCTTC
TRBD1 | few | TRBJ1-5 | TRBV10-3 | CAISEGDRSFGDPQHF | TGTGCCATCAGTGAGGGGGACAGATCCTTCGGAGATCCCCAGCATTTT
TRBD1 | few | TRBJ1-1 | TRBV4-2 | CASSQDSDRGRDIGTEAFF | TGTGCCAGCAGCCAAGATAGTGACAGGGGGCGAGATATAGGCACTGAAGCTTTCTTT
TRBD1 | NA | TRBJ2-7 | TRBV2 | CASRDGQGGQYF | TGTGCCAGCAGGGACGGACAGGGCGGGCAGTACTTC
NA | once | TRBJ1-5 | TRBV9 | CASSVDERFVGNQPQHF | TGTGCCAGCAGCGTTGACGAGAGGTTCGTCGGCAATCAGCCCCAGCATTTT
TRBD1 | few | TRBJ2-2 | TRBV9 | CASKGTGEAGELFF | TGTGCCAGCAAGGGGACAGGGGAGGCCGGGGAGCTGTTTTTT
NA | NA | TRBJ1-1 | TRBV7-3 | CASSLTSGPGTEAFF | TGTGCCAGCAGCTTAACTTCAGGGCCGGGCACTGAAGCTTTCTTT
TRBD2 | NA | TRBJ2-2 | TRBV7-6 | CASSSYWDVAGGRGTGELFF | TGTGCCAGCAGCTCCTACTGGGATGTAGCGGGGGGGCGCGGCACCGGGGAGCTGTTTTTT
TRBD1 | once | TRBJ1-6 | TRBV6-6 | CASRDRVDNSPLHF | TGTGCCAGCCGAGACAGGGTTGATAATTCACCCCTCCACTTT
TRBD1 | NA | TRBJ2-1 | TRBV4-2 | CASSRGQGASLNEQFF | TGTGCCAGCAGCCGAGGACAGGGGGCTAGTTTGAATGAGCAGTTCTTC
NA | medium-sized | TRBJ1-6 | TRBV2 | CASRGRGENSPLHF | TGTGCCAGCAGGGGGAGAGGAGAAAATTCACCCCTCCACTTT
TRBD2 | NA | TRBJ2-5 | TRBV4-1 | CASSQIPGLITETQYF | TGCGCCAGCAGCCAAATCCCGGGACTAATCACAGAGACCCAGTACTTC
NA | NA | TRBJ2-7 | TRBV11-2 | CASSTYTNRKGSYEQYF | TGTGCCAGCAGCACCTACACCAACAGGAAGGGTTCCTACGAGCAGTACTTC
NA | NA | TRBJ2-2 | TRBV6-6 | CASSSRGGANTGELFF | TGTGCCAGCAGTTCAAGAGGGGGGGCCAACACCGGGGAGCTGTTTTTT
TRBD1 | once | TRBJ2-7 | TRBV4-1 | CASSQDGTGWWEQYF | TGCGCCAGCAGCCAAGATGGGACAGGGTGGTGGGAGCAGTACTTC
TRBD1 | few | TRBJ1-1 | TRBV19 | CASSPRTGGTEAFF | TGTGCCAGTAGTCCCCGGACAGGGGGGACTGAAGCTTTCTTT
NA | NA | TRBJ1-1 | TRBV7-9 | CASSLAAGAEAFF | TGTGCCAGCAGCTTAGCGGCCGGGGCTGAAGCTTTCTTT
NA | NA | TRBJ2-4 | TRBV10-3 | CAISESGGSKNIQYF | TGTGCCATCAGTGAGTCCGGTGGTTCCAAAAACATTCAGTACTTC
NA | NA | TRBJ1-1 | TRBV28 | CASSPRGIAEAFF | TGTGCCAGCAGTCCCAGGGGTATCGCTGAAGCTTTCTTT
NA | NA | TRBJ2-5 | TRBV15 | CATSRDLEGVETQYF | TGTGCCACCAGCAGAGATCTGGAGGGCGTAGAGACCCAGTACTTC
NA | NA | TRBJ1-3 | TRBV15 | CATSRDRWEGSGNTIYF | TGTGCCACCAGCAGAGATCGGTGGGAGGGCTCTGGAAACACCATATATTTT
TRBD1 | NA | TRBJ2-1 | TRBV5-1 | CASSLRTTLGTGEKNEQFF | TGCGCCAGCAGCCTTAGGACAACGCTCGGGACAGGGGAGAAAAATGAGCAGTTCTTC
NA | NA | TRBJ1-6 | TRBV6-5 | CASSEQDNSPLHF | TGTGCCAGCAGTGAACAGGATAATTCACCCCTCCACTTT
TRBD1 | NA | TRBJ2-2 | TRBV5-1 | CASSLRPGGPNTGELFF | TGCGCCAGCAGCTTGCGCCCAGGGGGCCCGAACACCGGGGAGCTGTTTTTT
TRBD1 | few | TRBJ1-1 | TRBV7-8 | CASSLGGQGNTEAFF | TGTGCCAGCAGCTTAGGCGGACAGGGGAACACTGAAGCTTTCTTT
NA | once | TRBJ2-7 | TRBV7-8 | CASSLGVGSLSGEQYF | TGTGCCAGCAGCTTAGGAGTCGGATCCTTATCGGGAGAGCAGTACTTC
TRBD1 | NA | TRBJ1-2 | TRBV19 | CASRRRGLGYGYTF | TGTGCCAGTAGACGAAGGGGGCTTGGCTATGGCTACACCTTC
NA | NA | TRBJ2-1 | TRBV13 | CASSSGVRNEQFF | TGTGCCAGCAGCTCCGGGGTCAGGAATGAGCAGTTCTTC